Shown below are 12 T cell receptor beta chains from a single sample sequenced in a study of low-dose radiotherapy and immunotherapy resistance in tumors. Indicated time point: before trial treatment. TRAV- and TRBV-specific primers were used for first-strand cDNA, which covered alpha and beta chains. Over roughly 19 PCR cycles, TCRs were amplified from a constant-region primer and V-primer adapter. TCRdb called the reads again in MiXCR, with one record for every CDR3 protein. Here the sample spans almost 40,000 distinct CDR3 sequences, roughly 28% being singletons. Sequences were derived from PBMCs, sampled before treatment. These receptors all come from a male donor with gallbladder cancer.

The sample holds many counts of this clonotype. V and J are TRBV7-2 and TRBJ2-3; 7 bases line up with TRBD1. Germline CDR1 reads SGHTA; CDR2 reads FQGNSA. V trimming: 5 bases; J trimming: 2 bases; junction bases outside the gene matches: 7. CDR3 length equals 15 residues. CDR3 DNA: TGTGCCAGCAGCCAAACAGGGGTGAACACAGATACGCAGTATTTT. As protein: CASSQTGVNTDTQYF.

The sample holds many counts of this clonotype. The chain carries TRBV19 and TRBJ1-5; no clear D. Between the trimmed V and J ends, which lost 1 base and 5 bases, there was a span of 9 bases. In germline, CDR1 is LNHDA, CDR2 SQIVND (reference sequence). The CDR3 extends over 14 amino acids. CDR3 in DNA: TGTGCCAGTAGTATAGGGTCGAGCGATCAGCCCCAGCATTTT. It is translated as CASSIGSSDQPQHF.

V gene TRBV2 combines with J gene TRBJ1-3; TRBD1 is a possible D gene (6 bases). CDR1 and CDR2 from the germline V gene are SNHLY and FYNNEI. V was clipped by 6 bases and J by 1 base, with 10 bases between them. The CDR3 totals 14 residues. DNA of the CDR3: TGTGCCAGCAGCAGGGGCGATTCTGGAAACACCATATATTTT. Amino acid sequence: CASSRGDSGNTIYF. The full variable domain, completed using reference TRBV2 and TRBJ1-3, is EPEVTQTPSHQVTQMGQEVILRCVPISNHLYFYWYRQILGQKVEFLVSFYNNEISEKSEIFDDQFSVERPDGSNFTLKIRSTKLEDSAMYFCASSRGDSGNTIYFGEGSWLTVV.

This clonotype is labeled as medium-sized (0.01 to 0.1%). The chain combines TRBV28 with TRBJ1-1; 9 bases are shared with TRBD1. The germline V gene encodes CDR1 MDHEN and CDR2 SYDVKM. The CDR3 covers 14 residues. The junction had 5 bases not matched to a gene; V was cut back by 3 bases and J by 6 bases. The CDR3 bases are TGTGCCAGCAGTTTTGGGACAGGGTTTTCTGAAGCTTTCTTT. Its protein is CASSFGTGFSEAFF. Using reference TRBV28 and TRBJ1-1 for the parts outside the CDR3, the full variable domain is DVKVTQSSRYLVKRTGEKVFLECVQDMDHENMFWYRQDPGLGLRLIYFSYDVKMKEKGDIPEGYSVSREKKERFSLILESASTNQTSMYLCASSFGTGFSEAFFGQGTRLTVV.

Many counts were recorded for this clonotype. The chain has TRBV27 and TRBJ2-7, with 11 bases lining up with TRBD2. CDR1 and CDR2 from the germline V gene are MNHEY and SMNVEV (reference sequence). V dropped 7 bases and J dropped 4; count of bases not matched to a gene: 6. CDR3 length: 14 residues. CDR3 coding DNA: TGTGCCAGCACACGCACTAGCGGGAGTTACGAGCAGTACTTC. Protein sequence: CASTRTSGSYEQYF.

This clonotype was seen at least ten times. The rearrangement joins TRBV10-3 to TRBJ1-1; D remains ambiguous. Germline CDR1 ENHRY, CDR2 SYGVKD. This CDR3 has 14 amino acids. Trimming took 5 bases from V and 0 from J, leaving 10 bases between them. The CDR3 sequence: CAISSQNLNTEAFF. The DNA of the CDR3 is TGTGCCATCAGTTCCCAAAACTTGAACACTGAAGCTTTCTTT.

This clonotype was observed at least ten times. This rearrangement joins TRBV4-2 to TRBJ2-1; D is unclear. The CDR3 totals 15 residues. Germline CDR1 reads LGHNA; CDR2 reads YNFKEQ. The V and J ends lost 4 bases and 2 bases respectively, with 12 bases between them. The CDR3 coding sequence is TGTGCCAGCAGCCGCAGCAGCGACGCCTACAATGAGCAGTTCTTC. The encoded protein is CASSRSSDAYNEQFF.

In its sample, this clonotype is medium-sized. The CDR3 sequence is CASSTTGNYGYTF. DNA of the CDR3: TGTGCCAGCAGTACAACAGGGAACTATGGCTACACCTTC. The chain employs TRBV12-3 or TRBV12-4 and TRBJ1-2, with D perhaps TRBD1 (6 bases). Trimming removed 5 bases at V and 2 bases at J, with 9 bases between. The CDR3 runs to 13 residues.

This clonotype came up once. The V and J genes are TRBV24-1 and TRBJ2-3; 8 nucleotides line up with TRBD2. CDR3 size: 16 residues. Germline V gives CDR1 KGHDR, CDR2 SFDVKD. V lost 1 base and J lost 4; bases outside the gene matches: 6. CDR3 protein: CATSDLSGRGADTQYF. CDR3 coding DNA: TGTGCCACCAGTGATTTAAGCGGGAGAGGGGCAGATACGCAGTATTTT.

This clonotype was observed many times. This CDR3 reads CASSLKKRGGYNEQFF. For the CDR3, the DNA is TGTGCCAGCAGCTTGAAAAAGCGGGGGGGCTACAATGAGCAGTTCTTC. The chain links TRBV7-2 to TRBJ2-1; TRBD2 aligns across 10 bases. Unmatched junction bases numbered 5, after V lost 3 bases and J lost 3 bases. Germline loops: CDR1 SGHTA, CDR2 FQGNSA. This CDR3 contains 16 residues.

This clonotype was detected many times. The J gene is TRBJ2-1, the V gene TRBV7-3, with 11 nucleotides matching TRBD2. Trimming removed 4 bases from V and 6 bases from J; junction bases left unmatched: 5. The germline V gene encodes CDR1 SGHTA and CDR2 FQGTGA. This CDR3 spans 15 amino acids. This CDR3 reads CASSSLAGGGNEQFF. The CDR3, as DNA: TGTGCCAGCAGCTCGCTAGCGGGAGGCGGCAATGAGCAGTTCTTC.

This clonotype was recorded many times. V gene TRBV18 combines with J gene TRBJ2-7; TRBD1 is a possible D gene (6 bases). CDR1 and CDR2 (germline): KGHSH, LQKENI. V shed 0 bases and J shed 2 bases, with 8 bases lying between them. This CDR3 is built from 14 residues. The CDR3 loop is CASSPPGQTYEQYF. CDR3 DNA sequence: TGTGCCAGCTCACCACCGGGACAAACCTACGAGCAGTACTTC.